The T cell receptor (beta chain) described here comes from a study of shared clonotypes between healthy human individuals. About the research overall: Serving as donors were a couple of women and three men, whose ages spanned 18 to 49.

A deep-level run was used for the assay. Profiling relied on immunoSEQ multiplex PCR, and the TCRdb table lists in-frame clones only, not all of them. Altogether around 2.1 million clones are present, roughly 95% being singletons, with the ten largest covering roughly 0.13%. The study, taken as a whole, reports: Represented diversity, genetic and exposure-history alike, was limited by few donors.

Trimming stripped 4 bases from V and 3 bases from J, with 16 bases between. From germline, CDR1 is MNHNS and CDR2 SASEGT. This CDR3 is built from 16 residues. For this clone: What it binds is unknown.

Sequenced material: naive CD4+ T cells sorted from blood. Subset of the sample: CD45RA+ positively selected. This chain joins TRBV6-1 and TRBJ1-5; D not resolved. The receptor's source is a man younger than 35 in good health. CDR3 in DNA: TGTGCCAGCAGTGCAAGGGTAAGCGAGAACAATCAGCCCCAGCATTTT. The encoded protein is CASSARVSENNQPQHF.